Sequencing of this T cell receptor (beta chain) was carried out in a study of T cell responses to AZD1222 COVID-19 vaccine. Study results and limitations: In a largely white British group with more females than males, clonal diversity was possibly underestimated. Vaccination with two AZD1222 doses was followed by a rise in Spike-specific TCR breadth and depth.

Clones were read by immunoSEQ multiplex PCR, and TCRdb kept only the in-frame ones, dropping some. The table lists 200,000 or so clones, about 94% of them singletons, with about 9.2% in the top ten. V lost 3 bases to trimming and J lost 0 bases, with 9 bases between them. The length of the CDR3 is 14 residues. CDR1 is SGHVS and CDR2 is FQNEAQ in the germline V gene. Concerning this clone itself: Its antigen is not known.

This chain uses TRBV7-8 with TRBJ2-7; a weak D match, TRBD2 (6 bases). The starting material was peripheral blood, obtained on day 0 of AZD1222 vaccination. The TCR comes from an adult in good health. The CDR3 loop reads CASSFVADSYEQYF. The CDR3 nucleotides are TGTGCCAGCAGCTTCGTAGCGGACTCCTACGAGCAGTACTTC.